This TCR beta chain was captured in a study of T cells in Graves' hyperthyroidism and ophthalmopathy (dated by TCRdb to between 2018 and 2021). General notes on the study: TCR V-J signatures able to tell the groups apart were searched for in a discovery cohort of 95 to 100 patients, of whom about 40 had Graves' ophthalmopathy and 55 to 60 had stable Graves' hyperthyroidism. In addition, the study compared T-cell repertoires in thyroid tissue and in blood from about 6 Graves' hyperthyroidism patients. The 100 discovery patients were randomly split 7:3 into training and test sets. The paper describes TCR Vbeta CDR3 sequencing of about 140 peripheral blood samples, made up of 43 ophthalmopathy patients, 70 to 75 hyperthyroidism patients and 17 progressor patients. Whether ophthalmopathy could be predicted prospectively was tested in an independent validation cohort made up of some 20 hyperthyroidism patients plus 17 patients who later progressed to ophthalmopathy. After sampling, hyperthyroidism patients received methimazole starting at 30 mg daily, and ophthalmopathy patients received high-dose intravenous methylprednisolone.

TCR beta CDR3 regions were amplified from RNA transcripts. The TCR CDR3 was subjected to a first round of RT-PCR using the HTBI primer set and the Qiagen OneStep RT-PCR kit. Libraries were constructed in a second round of multiplex PCR, after which size selection and purification were carried out. Sequencing of the libraries was done on an Illumina HiSeq2000 using paired-end 100 bp reads. The authors processed their data as follows. SOAPnuke was used to process the raw data, with reads discarded if the reads contained adapters or uncalled bases, had a mean Phred below 15, or lacked an exact constant-primer or identifier match. High-quality paired reads were merged with COPE v1.2.5, and unique nucleotide sequences were defined as clonotypes. MiTCR v1.1 was used to align clonotypes to the IMGT TRBV, TRBD and TRBJ reference segments. Only V-J combinations with frequency above 0.0001, covering about 99% of repertoires, were analysed. A TCS score was defined as the ratio of F50 (clonal expansion) to E x V (chaos), with BLOSUM62-based TCRdist applied between CDR3 peptides within each V-J. Welch's t-statistics and random forest reduced 500 to 550 V-J features to about 12, which were used in a naive Bayes classifier (R e1071). The Morisita-Horn index was used to measure how similar the thyroid and blood repertoires were. Using fastp trimming at Q25 and MiXCR clonotype assembly, TCRdb reanalyzed the public sequencing data and kept in-frame beta chains. Duplicate CDR3 protein sequences are folded into a single record with the most common DNA and genes. TCRdb's processing, not the authors' own work, is the source of the V and J calls. This sample gives about 570,000 distinct CDR3 sequences in total; around 46% of them show up just once. The leading ten clones occupy under 20% of the sample.

Any patient with an uncontrolled infection, another autoimmune disease, pregnancy or lactation was excluded. Diagnoses were based on clinical symptoms, serum thyroxine and TRAb, thyroid ultrasound and orbital computed tomography. Total RNA was extracted using Trizol reagent, and RNA quality was assessed on an Agilent 2100 Bioanalyzer. Results and caveats for the whole study, not just this receptor: During validation, the model predicted progression to ophthalmopathy a median of approximately 6 months ahead of onset, with 60% to 71% sensitivity and 72.22% specificity. Ophthalmopathy was separated from stable hyperthyroidism by a 13 V-J signature model, with 85% to 90% sensitivity and about 84% specificity obtained in cross-validation and 80%/75% obtained in testing. No statistical method was used to fix the sample size in advance, and group allocation was not hidden from the investigators. Most expanded thyroid clonotypes (frequency above 0.001) were also found in blood, which suggests that blood repertoires may mirror thyroid immune responses.

Looking up the germline V gene yields CDR1 ENHRY and CDR2 SYGVKD. V is reduced by 2 bases and J by 2 bases, leaving a spacing of 13 bases between them. The CDR3 runs 15 residues from the cysteine to the phenylalanine. Just CDR3 DNA is preserved here, 45 bases in frame from base 1. This clonotype was counted only a few times. What this receptor recognizes is not known. No base qualities exist here, and no much larger clone lies one base off it. The sequence is built from TRBV10-3 and TRBJ2-7; D gene: possibly TRBD2, on 6 matching bases. Sequenced sample: peripheral blood or thyroid tissue (not recorded which). The TCR was taken from an adult woman with Graves' disease, either hyperthyroidism or ophthalmopathy (not recorded which). The CDR3 protein is CAISEEGTPPYEQYF. The sequence in DNA is TGTGCCATCAGTGAGGAGGGGACTCCTCCCTACGAGCAGTACTTC.